These 32 T cell receptor beta chains came from one sample sequenced in a study of shared clonotypes between healthy human individuals. Generated by immunoSEQ multiplex PCR, the TCRdb table keeps only in-frame clones and is missing some. The sample yields under 550,000 clones, roughly 95% seen once. The specimen sequenced was naive CD4+ T cells sorted from blood. The subset is: CD45RA+ positively selected. The receptors were gathered from a woman aged 30 to 39 in good health.

This chain links TRBV28 with TRBJ1-4; D unresolved. V dropped 5 bases and J dropped 3 bases, with 13 bases sitting between them. The CDR3 runs to 15 residues. Germline CDR1 reads MDHEN; CDR2 reads SYDVKM. CDR3 loop: CASSTEDQPNEKLFF. The DNA for the CDR3 is TGTGCCAGCAGTACAGAGGACCAACCTAATGAAAAACTGTTTTTT.

V and J are TRBV18 and TRBJ2-7; 8 bases match TRBD1. The CDR3 spans 17 residues. Per the germline V gene, CDR1 is KGHSH and CDR2 is LQKENI. The V and J ends lost 3 bases and 7 bases, in that order; junction bases with no gene match: 17. Written as DNA, the CDR3 is TGTGCCAGCTCACCTTTCGGTCGGGTGACAGGGGTTGGGGAGCAGTACTTC. It yields the protein CASSPFGRVTGVGEQYF.

The gene calls are TRBV27 and TRBJ1-2; D is undetermined. V was pared by 8 bases and J by 10 bases, with 17 bases between. Germline V lookup: CDR1 MNHEY, CDR2 SMNVEV (reference sequence). CDR3 length equals 12 residues. CDR3 DNA: TGTGCCAGCTCGGACTACCCAAATGTCTACACCTTC. Its translation is CASSDYPNVYTF.

The chain uses TRBV2 and TRBJ1-1, with D maybe TRBD1 (5 bases). The CDR3 runs to 15 residues. CDR1 and CDR2 (germline): SNHLY, FYNNEI. Trimming removed 7 bases from V and 5 bases from J, with 20 bases in between. CDR3 in DNA: TGTGCCAGCATAAGGGGAGAGTCGAGTGGGACTGAAGCTTTCTTT. Translated, it gives CASIRGESSGTEAFF.

The CDR3 region has the DNA TGTGCCAGCAGCTTAATGGAGACAGGGTTGTACGAGCAGTACTTC. Its translation: CASSLMETGLYEQYF. This chain uses TRBV7-8 with TRBJ2-5, with 7 positions matching TRBD1. The last part of the DNA fits TRBJ2-7 better; the J call may be wrong. The CDR3 contains 15 residues. The germline V gene encodes CDR1 SGHVS and CDR2 FQNEAQ.

CDR3: CASSYPGIAGMQFF. CDR3 DNA sequence: TGTGCCAGCAGTTACCCCGGGATAGCGGGAATGCAGTTCTTC. The chain has TRBV6-5 and TRBJ2-1; TRBD2 matches 8 bases. The V gene's germline CDR1 is MNHEY and CDR2 SVGAGI. V shed 2 bases, J shed 12 bases, and the junction held 9 bases outside the gene matches. There are 14 residues in the CDR3.

The chain uses TRBV19 and TRBJ1-1; 8 bases line up with TRBD1. Germline CDR1 and CDR2: LNHDA and SQIVND (reference sequence). The CDR3 length is 15 residues. V was clipped by 4 bases and J by 3 bases; unmatched bases: 7. The CDR3 DNA reads as TGTGCCAGTAGTAAGCCGGACAGGGTGCACACTGAAGCTTTCTTT. Translating gives CASSKPDRVHTEAFF.

A remark on this clone: Other DNA sequences in the same sample also yield this CDR3. V usage is TRBV18 and J usage is TRBJ1-1, with D possibly matching TRBD1 (6 bases). From germline, CDR1 is KGHSH and CDR2 LQKENI. V was trimmed by 1 base and J by 3 bases, leaving 6 bases between them. This CDR3 spans 13 amino acids. The CDR3: CASSPQGDTEAFF. CDR3 DNA: TGTGCCAGCTCACCACAGGGGGACACTGAAGCTTTCTTT.

The genes are TRBV29-1 and TRBJ1-1; 9 nucleotides line up with TRBD1. The V gene's germline CDR1 is SQVTM and CDR2 ANQGSEA. The V and J ends lost 1 base and 2 bases, in that order; junction bases with no gene match: 8. This CDR3 has 16 residues. In DNA form, the CDR3 reads TGCAGCGTTGAAGGGGAAAGGACAGGGGTTAACACTGAAGCTTTCTTT. This gives the protein CSVEGERTGVNTEAFF.

This chain joins TRBV4-1 and TRBJ2-3, with 9 bases matching TRBD2. CDR3 length: 16 residues. The V gene end was trimmed by 0 bases and the J gene end by 6 bases; junction bases not matched to a gene: 7. The germline CDR1 and CDR2 sequences are MGHRA and YSYEKL. This chain's CDR3 is CASSQDRGGRADTQYF. The CDR3 DNA is TGCGCCAGCAGCCAAGATCGGGGCGGGAGGGCCGATACGCAGTATTTT.

This sequence joins TRBV7-9 and TRBJ1-1, with a possible D match to TRBD1 (6 bases). The CDR3 runs to 14 residues. Germline V gives CDR1 SEHNR, CDR2 FQNEAQ (reference sequence). Trimming cost V 2 bases and J 5 bases, with 12 bases left between them. The CDR3 protein is CASSLYEGGTEAFF. For the CDR3, the DNA is TGTGCCAGCAGCTTATATGAGGGGGGAACTGAAGCTTTCTTT. Variable domain in full (rest from reference TRBV7-9 and TRBJ1-1): DTGVSQNPRHKITKRGQNVTFRCDPISEHNRLYWYRQTLGQGPEFLTYFQNEAQLEKSRLLSDRFSAERPKGSFSTLEIQRTEQGDSAMYLCASSLYEGGTEAFFGQGTRLTVV.

The V and J genes are TRBV19 and TRBJ1-4, with 9 bases lining up with TRBD1. This CDR3 spans 16 amino acids. V gave up 5 bases and J gave up 10 bases; unmatched junction bases: 14. The germline V gene encodes CDR1 LNHDA and CDR2 SQIVND (reference sequence). CDR3 nucleotide sequence: TGTGCCAGTAGTGTCCAGATCACAGGGGGCGGTGGAAAACTGTTTTTT. As protein: CASSVQITGGGGKLFF.

The chain carries TRBV15 and TRBJ2-1; D is unresolved. This CDR3 has 14 amino acids. Trimming cost V 2 bases and J 0 bases, with 5 bases left between them. Germline values: CDR1 LNHNV, CDR2 YYDKDF (reference sequence). The CDR3 DNA follows: TGTGCCACCAGCAGACGGGTCTCCTACAATGAGCAGTTCTTC. It encodes CATSRRVSYNEQFF.

The chain is built from TRBV7-2 and TRBJ2-1, with D perhaps TRBD2 (6 bases). There are 17 residues in the CDR3. The germline V gene encodes CDR1 SGHTA and CDR2 FQGNSA. V lost 1 base and J 6 bases, leaving 19 bases between the germline ends. DNA for the CDR3: TGTGCCAGCAGCTTAGGGTTCGGGGAGGTTTCCCCCAATGAGCAGTTCTTC. As protein: CASSLGFGEVSPNEQFF.

This chain connects TRBV11-3 to TRBJ2-7; D is perhaps TRBD1 (5 bases). The V gene's germline CDR1 is SGHNT and CDR2 YENEEA. The CDR3 runs 13 residues. Trimming stripped 1 base from V and 5 bases from J, with 9 bases between. For the CDR3, the DNA is TGTGCCAGCAGCTTAGGTAGCAGGGACGAGCAGTACTTC. This translates into CASSLGSRDEQYF.

The chain couples TRBV19 to TRBJ1-5; TRBD1 matches 8 bases. Per the germline V gene, CDR1 is LNHDA and CDR2 is SQIVND (reference sequence). The V gene end was trimmed by 4 bases and the J gene end by 6 bases; junction bases not matched to a gene: 11. The CDR3 is 16 residues long. CDR3 in amino acids: CASSRVDRGGIQPQHF. The CDR3 DNA is TGTGCCAGTAGTAGAGTCGACAGGGGCGGCATTCAGCCCCAGCATTTT.

V and J are TRBV5-1 and TRBJ2-6; D may match TRBD1 or TRBD2 (5 bases each). CDR3 size: 16 residues. V gave up 4 bases and J gave up 0 bases, with 11 bases separating them. Germline V gene data show CDR1 as SGHRS and CDR2 as YFSETQ. The CDR3 spells CASSPRGPSGANVLTF. CDR3 nucleotide sequence: TGCGCCAGCAGCCCCCGGGGACCCTCTGGGGCCAACGTCCTGACTTTC.

V usage is TRBV4-1 and J usage is TRBJ2-3, with unresolved D. Germline lookup yields CDR1 MGHRA and CDR2 YSYEKL. The germline V and J ends were trimmed by 1 base and 2 bases, with 7 bases remaining between them. This CDR3 comprises 14 residues. The CDR3 nucleotides are TGCGCCAGCAGCCAAGGGCTATTCACAGATACGCAGTATTTT. It is translated as CASSQGLFTDTQYF.

V is TRBV2 and J is TRBJ1-2; D not resolved. CDR3 length: 11 amino acids. Germline CDR1 and CDR2: SNHLY and FYNNEI. V was clipped by 2 bases and J by 7 bases, with 5 bases between them. The CDR3 reads CASSESSGYTF. The CDR3 region has the DNA TGTGCCAGCAGTGAAAGCAGTGGCTACACCTTC.

The V gene is TRBV28, the J gene TRBJ2-2; 8 nucleotides line up with TRBD1. CDR3 length: 15 residues. V lost 5 bases, J lost 4 bases, and 6 bases stayed unmatched. Germline assignment: CDR1 MDHEN and CDR2 SYDVKM. The CDR3 region is CASSPWTGSTGELFF. The DNA of the CDR3 is TGTGCCAGCAGTCCTTGGACAGGGTCCACCGGGGAGCTGTTTTTT.

This chain connects TRBV28 to TRBJ2-6; 8 bases fit TRBD1. The CDR3 sequence is 16 residues long. V shed 8 bases, J shed 2 bases, and the junction held 8 bases outside the gene matches. Per germline, CDR1 MDHEN and CDR2 SYDVKM. The CDR3 DNA reads as TGTGCCAGCCGAGGGCAGGGGGCTGCTGGGGCCAACGTCCTGACTTTC. It encodes CASRGQGAAGANVLTF. Combining the CDR3 with reference TRBV28 and TRBJ2-6 gives the whole variable domain DVKVTQSSRYLVKRTGEKVFLECVQDMDHENMFWYRQDPGLGLRLIYFSYDVKMKEKGDIPEGYSVSREKKERFSLILESASTNQTSMYLCASRGQGAAGANVLTFGAGSRLTVL.

The chain joins TRBV4-2 to TRBJ1-2; weak D call: TRBD1 (5 bases). This CDR3 has 15 residues. Between the trimmed V and J ends, which lost 0 bases and 4 bases, there was a span of 12 bases. Germline V gene sequence: CDR1 LGHNA, CDR2 YNFKEQ. The CDR3 DNA sequence: TGTGCCAGCAGCCAAGATCCGGGGACCACCTATGGCTACACCTTC. Translation gives CASSQDPGTTYGYTF.

The chain links TRBV27 to TRBJ2-2; D gene unclear. Deletions cut 5 bases from V and 1 base from J, with 8 bases between. The CDR3 extends over 14 amino acids. Germline CDR1 is MNHEY and CDR2 is SMNVEV (reference sequence). The CDR3 nucleotides read TGTGCCAGCAGTCCTCCTAGGAACACCGGGGAGCTGTTTTTT. Its translation: CASSPPRNTGELFF.

V usage is TRBV6-4 and J usage is TRBJ1-2; a possible D gene is TRBD1 (6 bases). The length of the CDR3 is 15 residues. The V gene's germline CDR1 is MRHNA and CDR2 SNTAGT. The germline V and J ends were trimmed by 2 bases and 1 base, with 11 bases remaining between them. The CDR3: CASSDGTPDNYGYTF. As DNA, the CDR3 is TGTGCCAGCAGTGACGGGACACCCGATAACTATGGCTACACCTTC.

The V gene is TRBV9, the J gene TRBJ1-4; D is unresolved. Trimming took off 0 bases at V and 7 bases at J, with 4 bases between the two ends. The CDR3 consists of 12 residues. CDR1 and CDR2 (germline): SGDLS, YYNGEE. CDR3 sequence: CASSVEGEKLFF. The CDR3 DNA reads TGTGCCAGCAGCGTAGAGGGTGAAAAACTGTTTTTT. Full variable domain (missing parts from reference TRBV9 and TRBJ1-4): DSGVTQTPKHLITATGQRVTLRCSPRSGDLSVYWYQQSLDQGLQFLIQYYNGEERAKGNILERFSAQQFPDLHSELNLSSLELGDSALYFCASSVEGEKLFFGSGTQLSVL.

The genes are TRBV7-2 and TRBJ2-2; TRBD2 is a possible D gene (7 bases). The CDR3 spans 16 residues. Per germline, CDR1 SGHTA and CDR2 FQGNSA. Trimming stripped 2 bases from V and 9 bases from J, with 19 bases between. The CDR3 bases are TGTGCCAGCAGCTTAAAGTGGAGGGGGAGGGTCCGGGAGCTGTTTTTT. Protein: CASSLKWRGRVRELFF.

The chain has TRBV5-1 and TRBJ2-2; 8 bases are a match to TRBD2. CDR1 is SGHRS, CDR2 YFSETQ, per germline. The ends lost 9 bases at V and 1 base at J; junction bases unmatched: 5. The CDR3 spans 14 residues. CDR3 bases: TGCGCCACAACGCTAGCGGGGAACACCGGGGAGCTGTTTTTT. As protein: CATTLAGNTGELFF.

V and J are TRBV6-6 and TRBJ1-1; D unclear. Germline loops: CDR1 MNHNY, CDR2 SVGAGI (reference sequence). Trimming took off 7 bases at V and 3 bases at J, with 9 bases between the two ends. This CDR3 has 12 residues. This CDR3 is CASTSGYTEAFF. Written as DNA, the CDR3 is TGTGCCAGCACTTCGGGCTACACTGAAGCTTTCTTT.

The chain joins TRBV11-2 to TRBJ1-6, with TRBD1 as a possible D gene (5 bases). CDR3 length: 15 amino acids. Per the germline V gene, CDR1 is SGHAT and CDR2 is FQNNGV. V lost 4 bases and J 4 bases, leaving 11 bases between the germline ends. This chain's CDR3 is CASSWDGEYNSPLHF. The CDR3 nucleotides read TGTGCCAGCAGCTGGGACGGGGAATATAATTCACCCCTCCACTTT.

This chain uses TRBV6-1 with TRBJ2-3; D is unclear. V gave up 4 bases and J gave up 0 bases, with 17 bases separating them. Germline CDR1 and CDR2: MNHNS and SASEGT. The length of the CDR3 is 17 residues. The CDR3 region is CASSALDRRYSTDTQYF. For the CDR3, the DNA is TGTGCCAGCAGTGCCCTGGACCGTAGATATAGCACAGATACGCAGTATTTT.

The chain carries TRBV19 and TRBJ1-5; D might be TRBD1 (5 bases). V was trimmed by 7 bases and J by 0 bases, leaving 13 bases between them. CDR1 LNHDA and CDR2 SQIVND come from the germline V gene (reference sequence). The CDR3 sequence is 15 residues long. The CDR3 is CASTLGPYSNQPQHF. DNA for the CDR3: TGTGCCAGTACCCTGGGGCCGTATAGCAATCAGCCCCAGCATTTT. Full variable domain (remainder filled in from reference TRBV19 and TRBJ1-5): DGGITQSPKYLFRKEGQNVTLSCEQNLNHDAMYWYRQDPGQGLRLIYYSQIVNDFQKGDIAEGYSVSREKKESFPLTVTSAQKNPTAFYLCASTLGPYSNQPQHFGDGTRLSIL.

The chain recombines TRBV11-3 with TRBJ2-2, with D possibly called TRBD1 or TRBD2 (5 bases each). Germline V gives CDR1 SGHNT, CDR2 YENEEA. The CDR3 consists of 15 residues. V dropped 0 bases and J dropped 6 bases, with 11 bases sitting between them. The CDR3 reads CASSLDRDVAGELFF. DNA of the CDR3: TGTGCCAGCAGCTTAGACAGGGACGTTGCCGGGGAGCTGTTTTTT.